This T cell receptor (beta chain) derives from a study of T cell changes during pregnancy in multiple sclerosis. The germline V gene has CDR1 SNHLY and CDR2 FYNNEI. With 5 bases removed from V and 4 bases from J, the gap between germline ends came to 12 bases. The CDR3 has 14 amino acids. TCRdb's table, derived via immunoSEQ multiplex PCR, lists solely in-frame clones and lacks some. The table has approximately 100,000 clones, 92% seen once. The rearrangement links TRBV2 to TRBJ2-1, with TRBD1 as a possible D gene (6 bases). The source was peripheral blood, collected after pregnancy. This TCR came from a female donor with multiple sclerosis, enrolled in a pregnancy study. The CDR3 DNA is TGTGCCAGCAGTCCAGACAGGCAGTACAATGAGCAGTTCTTC. It codes for CASSPDRQYNEQFF.